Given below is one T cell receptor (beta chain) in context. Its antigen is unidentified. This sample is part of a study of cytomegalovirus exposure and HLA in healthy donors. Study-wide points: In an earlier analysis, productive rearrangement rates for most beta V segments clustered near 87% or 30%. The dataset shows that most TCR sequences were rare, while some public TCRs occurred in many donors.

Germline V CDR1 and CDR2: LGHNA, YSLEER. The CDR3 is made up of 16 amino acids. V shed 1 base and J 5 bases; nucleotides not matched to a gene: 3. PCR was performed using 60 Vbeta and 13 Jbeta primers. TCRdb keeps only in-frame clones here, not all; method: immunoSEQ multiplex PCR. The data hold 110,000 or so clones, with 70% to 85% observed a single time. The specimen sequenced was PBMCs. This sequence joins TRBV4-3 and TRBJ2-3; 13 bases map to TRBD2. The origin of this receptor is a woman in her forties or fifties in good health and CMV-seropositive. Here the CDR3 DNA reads TGCGCCAGCAGCCAAGTACTAGCGGGGGGGTTAGATACGCAGTATTTT. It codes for CASSQVLAGGLDTQYF.